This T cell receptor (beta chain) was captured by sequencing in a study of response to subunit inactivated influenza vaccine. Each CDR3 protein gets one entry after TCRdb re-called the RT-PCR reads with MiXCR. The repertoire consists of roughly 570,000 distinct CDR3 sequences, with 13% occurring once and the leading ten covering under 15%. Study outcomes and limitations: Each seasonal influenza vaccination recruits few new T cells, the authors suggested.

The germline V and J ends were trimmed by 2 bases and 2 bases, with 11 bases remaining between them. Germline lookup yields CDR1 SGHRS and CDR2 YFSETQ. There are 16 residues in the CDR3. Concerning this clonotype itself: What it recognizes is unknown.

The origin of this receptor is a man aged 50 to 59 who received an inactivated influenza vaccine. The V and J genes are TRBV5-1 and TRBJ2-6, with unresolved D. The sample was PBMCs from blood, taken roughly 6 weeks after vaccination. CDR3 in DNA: TGCGCCAGCAGCTTTGGGGTTCAGGCTGGGGCCAACGTCCTGACTTTC. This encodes CASSFGVQAGANVLTF.